A single sample gave rise to the 8 T cell receptor beta chains below, sequenced in a study of T cell responses to AZD1222 COVID-19 vaccine. Method: immunoSEQ multiplex PCR; TCRdb's copy keeps in-frame clones and lacks some. The profile shows around 130,000 clones, 80% to 90% of them singletons. The specimen was peripheral blood, collected on day 0 of MenACWY control vaccination. These TCRs come from an adult in good health.

This rearrangement joins TRBV12-3 or TRBV12-4 to TRBJ1-1; D uncertain. The CDR3 loop spans 13 amino acids. Between the trimmed V and J ends, which lost 5 bases and 5 bases, there was a span of 12 bases. The DNA for the CDR3 is TGTGCCAGCAGTCTCACCCCAAGTACTGAAGCTTTCTTT. This encodes CASSLTPSTEAFF.

The rearrangement links TRBV6-5 to TRBJ1-3, with unresolved D. V lost 10 bases and J lost 0, with 13 bases in between. This CDR3 is built from 14 residues. Germline V CDR1 and CDR2: MNHEY, SVGAGI. CDR3 DNA sequence: TGTGCCACAAGGGCCCCCTCCTCTGGAAACACCATATATTTT. This gives the protein CATRAPSSGNTIYF.

The CDR3 region is CATRAAESGQGSSQPQHF. CDR3 sequence (DNA): TGTGCCACCAGGGCGGCAGAATCAGGACAGGGTAGTAGTCAGCCCCAGCATTTT. The chain links TRBV15 to TRBJ1-5; 8 bases fit TRBD1. From germline, CDR1 is LNHNV and CDR2 YYDKDF (reference sequence). The ends lost 6 bases at V and 6 bases at J; junction bases unmatched: 19. This CDR3 has 18 amino acids.

The chain has TRBV5-4 and TRBJ1-3; D uncertain. Germline CDR1 reads SGHNT; CDR2 reads YYREEE (reference sequence). This CDR3 is built from 14 residues. The V and J ends lost 1 base and 0 bases respectively, with 5 bases between them. The CDR3 DNA sequence: TGTGCCAGCAGCTTGTACAGCTCTGGAAACACCATATATTTT. It is translated as CASSLYSSGNTIYF.

This chain connects TRBV28 to TRBJ2-7; D is unresolved. V gave up 5 bases and J gave up 1 base, with 9 bases separating them. The V gene's germline CDR1 is MDHEN and CDR2 SYDVKM. This CDR3 contains 13 residues. The CDR3 sequence is CASSLVESYEQYF. In DNA, the CDR3 is TGTGCCAGCAGTCTGGTCGAATCCTACGAGCAGTACTTC.

This clone was observed once. The rearrangement uses TRBV7-9 and TRBJ2-2; D might be TRBD1 or TRBD2, each matching 5 bases. Germline V gene lookup returns CDR1 SEHNR and CDR2 FQNEAQ (reference sequence). Trimming shortened V by 5 bases and J by 6 bases, and 13 bases separated the two germline ends. The CDR3 runs to 14 residues. For the CDR3, the DNA is TGTGCCAGCAGCCTCAGAGGGGTTGCCGGGGAGCTGTTTTTT. Residues: CASSLRGVAGELFF.

This chain connects TRBV9 to TRBJ2-1; no definite D call. Per the germline V gene, CDR1 is SGDLS and CDR2 is YYNGEE. CDR3 size: 12 residues. The V end was cut by 0 bases, the J end by 7 bases, with 5 bases between. CDR3 nucleotides: TGTGCCAGCAGCGTAGAATTTAATGAGCAGTTCTTC. Translating gives CASSVEFNEQFF.

The chain recombines TRBV5-1 with TRBJ1-2; TRBD1 matches 7 bases. Germline loops: CDR1 SGHRS, CDR2 YFSETQ. The CDR3 totals 13 residues. The J segment lost 8 bases and the V segment lost 4 bases, leaving 8 bases of the junction unmatched. The CDR3 region is CASSPDRVGGYTF. The CDR3 DNA reads TGCGCCAGCAGCCCCGACAGGGTGGGCGGCTACACCTTC.